The clone carrying this T cell receptor (beta chain) was found a few times. Its specificity is not known. This sample stems from a study of response to subunit inactivated influenza vaccine. The CDR3 runs to 16 residues. With V trimmed by 2 bases and J by 6 bases, 8 bases remained unmatched. Per the germline V gene, CDR1 is SGHRS and CDR2 is YFSETQ. MiXCR, applied by TCRdb to the RT-PCR reads, yields one record per CDR3 protein. This table has 500,000 or so distinct CDR3 sequences, approximately 17% appearing once. Overall study findings and caveats: The authors suggested that few new T cells are recruited per seasonal influenza vaccination.

V gene TRBV5-1 combines with J gene TRBJ1-2; 12 bases map to TRBD1. This clonotype was sampled from a man aged 50-75 years who received an inactivated influenza vaccine. The sequenced sample was CD4+ T cells sorted from PBMCs, obtained less than 30 months after vaccination. The CDR3 region has the DNA TGCGCCAGCAGCTTTGGAGGGACAGGGGGCTGGAATGGCTACACCTTC. Translating gives CASSFGGTGGWNGYTF.